Following are 2 T cell receptor beta chains from one sample sequenced in a study of T cells in Graves' hyperthyroidism and ophthalmopathy. There were TCR beta CDR3 regions amplified from RNA transcripts. The primer set for the first-round RT-PCR of the TCR CDR3 was HTBI. TCRdb redid the calling of the multiplex PCR reads with MiXCR, one entry per CDR3 protein. Of 600,000 to 900,000 distinct CDR3 sequences in the sample, about 16% were seen once. Sequenced: blood. The receptors come from a man younger than 35 with Graves' hyperthyroidism.

The J gene is TRBJ1-1, the V gene TRBV6-5, with no clear D. The CDR3 is made up of 14 amino acids. Trimming stripped 2 bases from V and 5 bases from J, with 12 bases between. Germline V gene data show CDR1 as MNHEY and CDR2 as SVGAGI. CDR3 sequence reads: CASSYVLGETEAFF. DNA of the CDR3: TGTGCCAGCAGTTACGTCCTAGGTGAGACTGAAGCTTTCTTT.

DNA of the CDR3: TGTGCCAGCAGCGTAGAACTAGCGGGAGACGATTACGATACGCAGTATTTT. Its translation: CASSVELAGDDYDTQYF. The chain links TRBV9 to TRBJ2-3; 11 bases fit TRBD2. The germline V gene has CDR1 SGDLS and CDR2 YYNGEE. The length of the CDR3 is 17 residues. V lost 0 bases, J lost 6 bases, and 9 bases stayed unmatched.